One T cell receptor beta chain is described in this entry. Its antigen is unknown. This sample is part of a study of cytomegalovirus exposure and HLA in healthy donors. Each donor was healthy, and each was a bone marrow donor. Notes on the study in general: An analysis that came later showed most CMV-associated TCR beta chains appearing HLA-restricted.

Amplification used 60 Vbeta primers and 13 Jbeta primers. Using immunoSEQ multiplex PCR, the repertoire was profiled, and TCRdb retains in-frame clones only, with some absent. Here the sample spans fewer than 250,000 clones, approximately 70% being singletons. Germline CDR1 reads ENHRY; CDR2 reads SYGVKD. The CDR3 is 13 amino acids. Trimming took 4 bases from V and 1 from J, leaving 5 bases between them. The source is a woman younger than 45 in good health and CMV-seronegative. The chain links TRBV10-3 to TRBJ1-5; D not resolved. Sequenced material: PBMCs. CDR3 loop: CAISVESNQPQHF. CDR3 coding DNA: TGTGCCATCAGTGTAGAGAGCAATCAGCCCCAGCATTTT.